Presented here are 18 T cell receptor beta chains from one specimen sequenced in a study of regulatory dendritic cells for organ transplantation. The assay was immunoSEQ multiplex PCR, and TCRdb's table has in-frame clones only and misses some. Among roughly 34,000 clones listed, roughly 91% were seen once. Source material: naive CD4+ T cells from blood. Subset reported: CD45RA+ naive T cells. These receptors were collected from a human donor in good health.

This clone was counted a few times. The rearrangement uses TRBV4-1 and TRBJ1-1, with TRBD1 matching over 8 bases. J was trimmed by 1 base and V by 9 bases; bases with no gene match: 7. The length of the CDR3 is 14 residues. In germline, CDR1 is MGHRA, CDR2 YSYEKL. CDR3 in amino acids: CASTTGVKNTEAFF. CDR3 DNA: TGCGCCAGTACGACAGGGGTGAAGAACACTGAAGCTTTCTTT.

The chain couples TRBV7-8 to TRBJ2-1, with D perhaps matching TRBD2 (6 bases). Germline loops: CDR1 SGHVS, CDR2 FQNEAQ. The CDR3 is 13 residues long. Trimming shortened V by 2 bases and J by 10 bases, and 12 bases separated the two germline ends. CDR3 DNA: TGTGCCAGCAGCTTAATATCTCGGGGGGAGCAGTTCTTC. The encoded protein is CASSLISRGEQFF.

The chain couples TRBV19 to TRBJ2-7, with 9 bases matching TRBD1. The CDR3 is 16 residues long. Germline-derived CDR1 and CDR2 are LNHDA and SQIVND (reference sequence). V was pared by 0 bases and J by 3 bases, with 6 bases of the junction left unmatched. This chain's CDR3 is CASSIDLGTGRYEQYF. Here the CDR3 DNA reads TGTGCCAGTAGTATAGACCTAGGGACAGGGCGCTACGAGCAGTACTTC.

The chain uses TRBV28 and TRBJ1-3; D not certain. The germline gives CDR1 MDHEN, CDR2 SYDVKM. V lost 11 bases and J lost 4, with 15 bases in between. CDR3 length equals 13 residues. CDR3 residues: CAADTGPGNTIYF. The CDR3 DNA reads as TGTGCCGCCGACACCGGGCCCGGAAACACCATATATTTT.

The J gene is TRBJ2-1, the V gene TRBV9, with D possibly TRBD2 on 6 matching bases. Trimming took 3 bases from V and 10 from J, leaving 17 bases between them. In germline, CDR1 is SGDLS, CDR2 YYNGEE. The CDR3 sequence is 14 residues long. CDR3 bases: TGTGCCAGCAGCGGGTCCGGGACTTCCAAGGAGCAGTTCTTC. Residues: CASSGSGTSKEQFF.

The rearrangement joins TRBV27 to TRBJ2-1; 16 nucleotides line up with TRBD2. V was pared by 5 bases and J by 15 bases, with 4 bases of the junction left unmatched. The germline V gene encodes CDR1 MNHEY and CDR2 SMNVEV (reference sequence). The CDR3 runs to 13 residues. The CDR3 protein is CASSGTSGRVPFF. The CDR3 DNA is TGTGCCAGCAGTGGGACTAGCGGGAGGGTCCCGTTCTTC.

This clone was seen a few times. The chain is built from TRBV4-3 and TRBJ1-2; TRBD1 agrees at 7 bases. The length of the CDR3 is 16 residues. CDR1 LGHNA and CDR2 YSLEER come from the germline V gene. Unmatched junction bases numbered 16, after V lost 5 bases and J lost 7 bases. CDR3 bases: TGCGCCAGCAGCAAAAGACCGGGACAGCTCTTAAGTGGCTACACCTTC. Residues: CASSKRPGQLLSGYTF.

This sequence joins TRBV7-9 and TRBJ2-7; 10 nucleotides align to TRBD1. Germline V lookup: CDR1 SEHNR, CDR2 FQNEAQ (reference sequence). The CDR3 covers 14 residues. The junction had 7 bases not matched to a gene; V was cut back by 4 bases and J by 7 bases. The CDR3 here is CASSSSPGQGEQYF. The CDR3 region has the DNA TGTGCCAGCAGCTCAAGCCCGGGACAGGGGGAGCAGTACTTC.

The rearrangement joins TRBV29-1 to TRBJ1-1, with D uncertain. The CDR3 length is 10 residues. CDR1 is SQVTM, CDR2 ANQGSEA, per germline. Between the trimmed V and J ends, which lost 7 bases and 5 bases, there was a span of 8 bases. The CDR3 sequence is CSAGTTEAFF. As DNA, the CDR3 is TGCAGCGCCGGAACGACTGAAGCTTTCTTT.

There are a few counts of this clone. J is TRBJ1-2 and V is TRBV6-5, with D unclear. The germline V and J ends were trimmed by 8 bases and 2 bases, with 6 bases remaining between them. The CDR3 is made up of 11 amino acids. Germline CDR1 MNHEY, CDR2 SVGAGI. The chain's CDR3 is CASCGNYGYTF. CDR3 nucleotides: TGTGCCAGCTGTGGCAACTATGGCTACACCTTC.

The chain uses TRBV4-1 and TRBJ2-5; 15 bases are shared with TRBD2. The germline V gene has CDR1 MGHRA and CDR2 YSYEKL. V lost 2 bases, J lost 5 bases, and 15 bases stayed unmatched. The CDR3 covers 20 residues. The CDR3 loop reads CASSQFPGTSGGKAGETQYF. In nucleotides, the CDR3 is TGCGCCAGCAGCCAATTCCCCGGGACTAGCGGGGGGAAGGCAGGGGAGACCCAGTACTTC.

The chain is built from TRBV10-3 and TRBJ2-7; D tentatively reads TRBD1 or TRBD2 (5 bases each). This CDR3 contains 14 residues. Germline V CDR1 and CDR2: ENHRY, SYGVKD. Trimming shortened V by 3 bases and J by 3 bases, and 12 bases separated the two germline ends. This CDR3 reads CAISDGAGGYEQYF. The DNA of the CDR3 is TGTGCCATCAGTGATGGGGCGGGCGGCTACGAGCAGTACTTC.

The rearrangement links TRBV28 to TRBJ2-5, with D uncertain. Trimming cost V 7 bases and J 2 bases, with 14 bases left between them. Germline-derived CDR1 and CDR2 are MDHEN and SYDVKM. The CDR3 totals 14 residues. The CDR3 DNA sequence: TGTGCCAGCACAAGAGCAGGAATTCAAGAGACCCAGTACTTC. It yields the protein CASTRAGIQETQYF.

This clone was seen only a few times. The CDR3 reads CASSLGGRTGNNSPLHF. The CDR3 DNA is TGTGCCAGCAGTTTGGGGGGGCGGACAGGGAATAATTCACCCCTCCACTTT. The chain links TRBV27 to TRBJ1-6; 8 bases are shared with TRBD1. Trimming took 3 bases from V and 5 from J; bases not matched to a gene: 9. CDR1 and CDR2 from the germline V gene are MNHEY and SMNVEV (reference sequence). This CDR3 is built from 17 residues.

This clone came up once. The chain joins TRBV30 to TRBJ2-5, with D perhaps assigned TRBD1 or TRBD2 (6 bases each). The CDR3 extends over 12 amino acids. The ends were cut back, 3 bases at V and 9 bases at J, with 14 bases in the middle. Germline CDR1 is GTSNPN and CDR2 is SVGIG (reference sequence). CDR3 in amino acids: CAWRGGRGSQYF. DNA of the CDR3: TGTGCCTGGAGGGGGGGCCGTGGGTCCCAGTACTTC.

This chain joins TRBV27 and TRBJ2-1; TRBD1 might be the D (6 bases). Germline CDR1 and CDR2: MNHEY and SMNVEV (reference sequence). The V gene lost 5 bases and the J gene lost 6 bases, with 17 bases spanning the gap. This CDR3 contains 15 residues. CDR3 nucleotide sequence: TGTGCCAGCAGTCCGAGACAGGTGCTCGTCAATGAGCAGTTCTTC. Its protein is CASSPRQVLVNEQFF.

The chain couples TRBV28 to TRBJ2-4; D unclear. Between the trimmed V and J ends, which lost 5 bases and 2 bases, there was a span of 13 bases. CDR1 MDHEN and CDR2 SYDVKM come from the germline V gene. The CDR3 totals 15 residues. The CDR3 DNA is TGTGCCAGCAGTCTCCCTTTGAGGACCAAAAACATTCAGTACTTC. This encodes CASSLPLRTKNIQYF.

The chain is built from TRBV11-3 and TRBJ2-5, with D perhaps TRBD2 (5 bases). V was trimmed by 3 bases and J by 3 bases, leaving 17 bases between them. The CDR3 sequence is 16 residues long. CDR1 and CDR2 (germline): SGHNT, YENEEA. The chain's CDR3 is CASSFGLGGEKETQYF. The CDR3 nucleotides read TGTGCCAGCAGCTTCGGACTTGGAGGAGAGAAAGAGACCCAGTACTTC.